The TCR beta chain under discussion was sequenced for a study of long-term antiretroviral therapy in people with HIV. General study results and limits: Spans of CDR3 length were tighter for HIV repertoires than for controls. Dating from the mid-2000s to the late 2010s, the blood was possibly obtained under older ART regimens.

Run at survey level, the immunoSEQ assay was version v3.0. Profiling relied on immunoSEQ multiplex PCR, and the TCRdb table lists in-frame clones only, not all of them. The sample holds fewer than 40,000 clones, approximately 80% seen once. Remarks on this clone: Its matching antigen is unknown.

CDR1 SGHKS and CDR2 YYEKEE come from the germline V gene (reference sequence). There are 15 residues in the CDR3. V gave up 4 bases and J gave up 5 bases; unmatched junction bases: 7. This specimen was unsorted PBMCs, taken 3.4 years after starting antiretroviral therapy. The chain employs TRBV5-5 and TRBJ2-7, with 12 positions matching TRBD2. The receptor was isolated from a man aged 25-45 years with HIV. CDR3 sequence: CASSPRLAGEDEQYF. CDR3 DNA: TGTGCCAGCAGCCCTAGACTAGCGGGAGAGGACGAGCAGTACTTC.